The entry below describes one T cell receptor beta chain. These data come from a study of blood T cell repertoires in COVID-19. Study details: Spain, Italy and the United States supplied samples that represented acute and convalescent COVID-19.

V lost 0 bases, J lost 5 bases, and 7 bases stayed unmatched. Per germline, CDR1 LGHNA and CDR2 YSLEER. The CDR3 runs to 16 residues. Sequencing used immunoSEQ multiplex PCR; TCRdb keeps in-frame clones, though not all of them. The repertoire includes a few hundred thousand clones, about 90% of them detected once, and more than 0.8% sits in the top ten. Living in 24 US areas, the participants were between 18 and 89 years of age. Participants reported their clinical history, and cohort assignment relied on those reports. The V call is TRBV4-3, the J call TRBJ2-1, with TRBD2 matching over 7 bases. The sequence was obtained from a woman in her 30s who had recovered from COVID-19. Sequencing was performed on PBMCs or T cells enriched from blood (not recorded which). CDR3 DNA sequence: TGCGCCAGCAGCCAAGATACGAGACTAGCTAACAATGAGCAGTTCTTC. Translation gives CASSQDTRLANNEQFF.